These T cell receptor beta chains were read from a single sample in a study of cytomegalovirus exposure and HLA in healthy donors. Profiled with immunoSEQ multiplex PCR; TCRdb holds only in-frame clones, not every one. The data contain roughly 160,000 clones, approximately 72% of them singletons. The sequencing input was PBMCs. The origin of the receptors is a female donor in good health and CMV-seronegative. Both conserved end residues are part of each CDR3. The D gene is left open where the match is weak. For some rows the clone size is stated as once, few or many, or as a class when expanded; others skip it.

>NA|TRBV28|NA
CASSSPGFDQFF
>NA|TRBV29-1|TRBD2
CSVGLAEKETQYF
>NA|TRBV28|NA
CASTPPVWSYNEQFF
>NA|TRBV7-2|NA
CASSGDSIPYYGYTF
>NA|TRBV2|NA
CASRSGPNYGYTF
>NA|TRBV7-2|NA
CASSLSLSNSPLHF
>NA|TRBV30|NA
CAWSVLSYNEQFF
>NA|TRBV7-3|NA
CASSPMGGQTYEQYF
>NA|TRBV6-5|NA
CASSRQRDNSPLHF
>NA|TRBV7-2|TRBD2
CASSQAGYEQYF
>few|TRBV6-4|NA
CASTGGETGELFF
>NA|TRBV18|TRBD1
CASSPRTGLNEKLFF
>few|TRBV7-2|NA
CASSLQLYNEQFF
>NA|TRBV19|TRBD1
CASSPGQGAFNEQYF
>NA|TRBV10-3|NA
CAIRAGASTDTQYF
>few|TRBV5-1|NA
CASSPGGGTEAFF
>NA|TRBV6-4|NA
CASSDDSGSYNEQFF
>NA|TRBV30|NA
CASQRAEAFF
>NA|TRBV6-5|NA
CASSYSPRDTQYF
>NA|TRBV9|TRBD1
CASSGPDRGYEQYF
>few|TRBV29-1|TRBD1
CSAQGTEAFF
>NA|TRBV9|NA
CASSVEGDMNTEAFF
>NA|TRBV9|NA
CASSADGSYGYTF
>NA|TRBV5-6|NA
CASSLAGYDTEAFF
>NA|TRBV6-6|NA
CASREGANYGYTF
>NA|TRBV11-2|NA
CASSPGFSSYEQYF
>NA|TRBV11-2|TRBD1
CASSSDRGGYGYTF
>NA|TRBV7-2|NA
CASSLGGPGETQYF
>NA|TRBV7-2|NA
CASSLMGRTTNNGYTF
>NA|TRBV7-2|NA
CASSKMLVLSDTQYF
>NA|TRBV6-1|TRBD2
CASSEPGLARETQYF
>NA|TRBV6-5|TRBD1
CASSRETGLTGELFF
>NA|TRBV4-2|TRBD2
CASSQRTSGSSDTQYF
>few|TRBV5-1|NA
CASSFSLEEQFF
>NA|TRBV19|NA
CASSQDRSRNTEAFF
>NA|TRBV6-1|TRBD1
CASGTGPGEKLFF
>once|TRBV6-5|TRBD1
CASSLGQGGDTQYF
>NA|TRBV6-6|TRBD1
CASSPTGAGQPQHF
>NA|TRBV7-2|NA
CASSPSETQYF
>NA|TRBV6-5|NA
CASSPPGNEKLFF
>NA|TRBV9|TRBD2
CASSVGGGSLETQYF
>NA|TRBV6-5|NA
CASSPGAGYTF
>NA|TRBV27|TRBD1
CASRSPGRGLNEQYF
>NA|TRBV6-6|NA
CASSQQGSTTEAFF
>NA|TRBV27|NA
CASATGPAFSYEQYF
>NA|TRBV5-5|NA
CASSLVRGSDGYTF
>once|TRBV14|NA
CASSLGETQYF
>NA|TRBV28|NA
CASTPFTADGGYTF
>few|TRBV7-2|TRBD1
CASSLRDRDEQYF